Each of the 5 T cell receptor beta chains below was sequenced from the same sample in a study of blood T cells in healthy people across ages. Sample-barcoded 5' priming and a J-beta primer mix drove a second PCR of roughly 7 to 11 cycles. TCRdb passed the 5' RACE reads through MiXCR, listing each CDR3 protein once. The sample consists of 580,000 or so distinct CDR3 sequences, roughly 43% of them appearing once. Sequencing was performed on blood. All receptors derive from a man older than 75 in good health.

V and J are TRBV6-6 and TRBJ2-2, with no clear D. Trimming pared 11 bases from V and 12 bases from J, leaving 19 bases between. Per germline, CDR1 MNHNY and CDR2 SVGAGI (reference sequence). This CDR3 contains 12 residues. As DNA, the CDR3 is TGTGCCGCCAGACCAGACATTTACCAGCTGTTTTTT. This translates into CAARPDIYQLFF.

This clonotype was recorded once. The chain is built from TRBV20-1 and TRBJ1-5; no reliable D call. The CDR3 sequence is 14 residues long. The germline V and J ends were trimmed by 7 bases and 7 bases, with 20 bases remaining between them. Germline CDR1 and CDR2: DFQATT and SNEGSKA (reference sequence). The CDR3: CSVPEGGPKQPQHF. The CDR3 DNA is TGCAGTGTTCCCGAGGGTGGGCCGAAACAGCCCCAGCATTTT.

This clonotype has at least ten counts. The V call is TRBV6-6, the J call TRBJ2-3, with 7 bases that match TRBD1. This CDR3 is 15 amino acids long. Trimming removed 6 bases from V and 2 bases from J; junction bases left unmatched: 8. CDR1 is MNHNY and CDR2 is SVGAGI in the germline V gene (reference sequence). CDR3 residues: CASSRGQTYTDTQYF. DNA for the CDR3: TGTGCCAGCAGCCGGGGACAGACTTACACAGATACGCAGTATTTT.

CDR3 loop: CASSAAGSVLDRVHNEQFF. CDR3 coding DNA: TGTGCCAGCAGCGCTGCGGGGAGTGTTCTGGACAGGGTTCACAATGAGCAGTTCTTC. The rearrangement links TRBV9 to TRBJ2-1, with 8 bases that match TRBD1. Per germline, CDR1 SGDLS and CDR2 YYNGEE. The CDR3 contains 19 residues. Germline trimming cut 3 bases from V and 5 bases from J; bases unmatched to any gene: 19.

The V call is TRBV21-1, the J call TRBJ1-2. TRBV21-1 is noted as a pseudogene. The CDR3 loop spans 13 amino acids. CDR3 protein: CASSRGILYGYTF. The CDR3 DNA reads TGTGCCAGCAGTAGAGGGATTCTCTATGGCTACACCTTC.